The 30 T cell receptor beta chains in this list originate from one sample, sequenced in a study of technical replicates of blood from a handful of donors. The table came from immunoSEQ multiplex PCR; TCRdb's copy has only in-frame clones and leaves some out. The repertoire includes tens of thousands of clones, 94% of them detected once, and about 0.2% sits in the top ten. Sequenced input: T cells isolated from PBMCs. The source of these receptors is a human donor in good health.

V and J are TRBV5-1 and TRBJ2-5, with a weak D call TRBD1 (5 bases). Germline lookup yields CDR1 SGHRS and CDR2 YFSETQ. The CDR3 is made up of 14 amino acids. Trimming left V 4 bases short and J 0 bases short, with 10 bases between. CDR3 sequence reads: CASSATANQETQYF. The CDR3 nucleotides read TGCGCCAGCAGCGCGACAGCTAACCAAGAGACCCAGTACTTC.

The chain joins TRBV7-6 to TRBJ2-1; 10 bases are a match to TRBD2. Germline loops: CDR1 SGHVS, CDR2 FNYEAQ. The junction had 4 bases not matched to a gene; V was cut back by 5 bases and J by 6 bases. This CDR3 contains 14 residues. This CDR3 reads CASSPAGGLNEQFF. In DNA form, the CDR3 reads TGTGCCAGCAGCCCAGCGGGGGGGCTCAATGAGCAGTTCTTC.

V and J are TRBV14 and TRBJ2-5, with unresolved D. This CDR3 region has 14 residues. The V end was cut by 4 bases, the J end by 3 bases, with 12 bases between. CDR1 SGHDN and CDR2 FVKESK come from the germline V gene. CDR3 protein: CASSRGTEKETQYF. The CDR3 region has the DNA TGTGCCAGCAGCCGAGGCACCGAAAAAGAGACCCAGTACTTC.

V gene TRBV7-2 combines with J gene TRBJ2-1; D is unclear. Trimming stripped 1 base from V and 6 bases from J, with 13 bases between. Germline CDR1 reads SGHTA; CDR2 reads FQGNSA. The CDR3 has 15 residues. CDR3 loop: CASSLGPQDRNEQFF. CDR3 in DNA: TGTGCCAGCAGCTTAGGGCCTCAAGATCGCAATGAGCAGTTCTTC.

This chain joins TRBV18 and TRBJ2-7; maybe TRBD2 (6 bases). Trimming stripped 3 bases from V and 6 bases from J, with 9 bases between. Germline CDR1 and CDR2: KGHSH and LQKENI. The CDR3 consists of 12 residues. The CDR3: CASSPEGSEQYF. The DNA of the CDR3 is TGTGCCAGCTCACCGGAGGGTTCCGAGCAGTACTTC. The variable domain in full, with the rest retrieved from reference TRBV18 and TRBJ2-7, is NAGVMQNPRHLVRRRGQEARLRCSPMKGHSHVYWYRQLPEEGLKFMVYLQKENIIDESGMPKERFSAEFPKEGPSILRIQQVVRGDSAAYFCASSPEGSEQYFGPGTRLTVT.

The chain links TRBV7-2 to TRBJ2-2; 7 bases agree with TRBD1. V was clipped by 1 base and J by 5 bases; unmatched bases: 4. The V gene's germline CDR1 is SGHTA and CDR2 FQGNSA. This CDR3 comprises 15 residues. CDR3 nucleotides: TGTGCCAGCAGCTTAGGGTTACAGGGGACCGGGGAGCTGTTTTTT. Amino acid sequence: CASSLGLQGTGELFF.

The rearrangement joins TRBV5-6 to TRBJ1-2; D might be TRBD1 (6 bases). V lost 0 bases and J lost 5, with 17 bases in between. Germline CDR1 reads SGHDT; CDR2 reads YYEEEE. The CDR3 extends over 16 amino acids. The CDR3 is CASSLVGRGRPYGYTF. The CDR3 bases are TGTGCCAGCAGCTTGGTGGGTAGGGGGAGACCTTATGGCTACACCTTC.

This clone was recorded only once. The CDR3 nucleotides are TGTGCCAGCAGCTTAAAGTTTGGACTAGCAGATACGCAGTATTTT. Its protein is CASSLKFGLADTQYF. This chain connects TRBV7-6 to TRBJ2-3, with 7 bases lining up with TRBD2. In germline, CDR1 is SGHVS, CDR2 FNYEAQ. This CDR3 contains 15 residues. The V and J ends lost 2 bases and 4 bases, in that order; junction bases with no gene match: 6.

The gene calls are TRBV10-2 and TRBJ1-1, with D possibly being TRBD1 (5 bases). CDR1 WSHSY and CDR2 SAAADI come from the germline V gene. V shed 11 bases and J shed 2 bases, with 9 bases lying between them. The CDR3 has 11 residues. In nucleotides, the CDR3 is TGCGCCGGGGGGAGTAACACTGAAGCTTTCTTT. This gives the protein CAGGSNTEAFF.

This rearrangement joins TRBV7-6 to TRBJ2-3, with D possibly being TRBD1 (5 bases). Germline V gene data show CDR1 as SGHVS and CDR2 as FNYEAQ. V was cut by 4 bases and J by 6 bases, with 8 bases left in between. The CDR3 sequence is 12 residues long. Here the CDR3 DNA reads TGTGCCAGCAGCTCCCGACAGGATACGCAGTATTTT. This encodes CASSSRQDTQYF.

V usage is TRBV6-6 and J usage is TRBJ1-3; D is uncertain. CDR1 MNHNY and CDR2 SVGAGI come from the germline V gene (reference sequence). There are 13 residues in the CDR3. V shed 2 bases and J shed 2 bases, with 4 bases lying between them. The CDR3 bases are TGTGCCAGCAGTTACAGCGCTGGAAACACCATATATTTT. Its protein product is CASSYSAGNTIYF.

V gene TRBV13 combines with J gene TRBJ1-2; a weak D match, TRBD1 (5 bases). The V end was cut by 4 bases, the J end by 4 bases, with 13 bases between. This CDR3 is 14 amino acids long. Germline V gene lookup returns CDR1 PRHDT and CDR2 FYEKMQ (reference sequence). CDR3 bases: TGTGCCAGCAGCTCCGGTCAGGGTGTCTATGGCTACACCTTC. This codes for CASSSGQGVYGYTF.

The J gene is TRBJ2-2, the V gene TRBV7-9; 9 bases map to TRBD1. V shed 5 bases and J 2 bases; nucleotides not matched to a gene: 3. The germline gives CDR1 SEHNR, CDR2 FQNEAQ (reference sequence). This CDR3 region has 15 residues. In DNA form, the CDR3 reads TGTGCCAGCAGCAGGACAGGGGTAAACACCGGGGAGCTGTTTTTT. It specifies CASSRTGVNTGELFF.

This rearrangement joins TRBV7-9 to TRBJ1-5, with 7 bases matching TRBD1. Germline CDR1 SEHNR, CDR2 FQNEAQ (reference sequence). This CDR3 spans 16 amino acids. V lost 4 bases to trimming and J lost 2 bases; unmatched junction nucleotides: 8. CDR3 loop: CASSSTGVLGNQPQHF. CDR3 bases: TGTGCCAGCAGCTCTACAGGGGTCCTCGGCAATCAGCCCCAGCATTTT.

This chain joins TRBV11-3 and TRBJ2-7; 10 bases agree with TRBD2. This CDR3 comprises 14 residues. The trim removed 5 bases at V and 3 bases at J, leaving 4 bases unmatched. Germline assignment: CDR1 SGHNT and CDR2 YENEEA. DNA of the CDR3: TGTGCCAGCAGCCCCGGACTAGCGGACTACGAGCAGTACTTC. It codes for CASSPGLADYEQYF.

The chain is built from TRBV28 and TRBJ1-1; D may be TRBD1 (6 bases). This CDR3 is 15 amino acids long. V was pared by 11 bases and J by 0 bases, with 19 bases between. Per the germline V gene, CDR1 is MDHEN and CDR2 is SYDVKM. The CDR3 DNA reads TGTGCCGCCTACAGGGACGAAGCCATGAACACTGAAGCTTTCTTT. Protein sequence: CAAYRDEAMNTEAFF.

This clone showed up just once. The gene calls are TRBV28 and TRBJ2-1; D unclear. The V gene lost 3 bases and the J gene lost 4 bases, with 4 bases spanning the gap. The CDR3 loop spans 12 amino acids. CDR1 and CDR2 (germline): MDHEN, SYDVKM. CDR3 coding DNA: TGTGCCAGCAGTTTTCTGTACAATGAGCAGTTCTTC. Amino acids: CASSFLYNEQFF.

The chain carries TRBV7-8 and TRBJ2-5; TRBD2 agrees at 9 bases. The CDR3 covers 16 residues. Per the germline V gene, CDR1 is SGHVS and CDR2 is FQNEAQ. V lost 1 base to trimming and J lost 7 bases; unmatched junction nucleotides: 10. DNA for the CDR3: TGTGCCAGCAGCTTAGGGCGGGAGGGGCGGGGAGGGACCCAGTACTTC. Its translation: CASSLGREGRGGTQYF.

The chain couples TRBV18 to TRBJ1-1; D is possibly TRBD1 (5 bases). V lost 3 bases and J lost 5, with 16 bases in between. Germline V gene sequence: CDR1 KGHSH, CDR2 LQKENI. The CDR3 covers 15 residues. The CDR3: CASSPLAAPGTEAFF. In nucleotides, the CDR3 is TGTGCCAGCTCACCCTTGGCGGCCCCAGGGACTGAAGCTTTCTTT.

The chain employs TRBV28 and TRBJ1-4, with D unresolved. Per germline, CDR1 MDHEN and CDR2 SYDVKM. With 0 bases removed from V and 2 bases from J, the gap between germline ends came to 7 bases. There are 15 residues in the CDR3. CDR3 sequence: CASSLWLSTNEKLFF. Here the CDR3 DNA reads TGTGCCAGCAGTTTATGGCTGAGTACTAATGAAAAACTGTTTTTT.

The CDR3 DNA is TGTGCCAGCAGCCCGGGACAGGTCGTGATCGAAAAACTGTTTTTT. Translating it yields CASSPGQVVIEKLFF. V gene TRBV5-6 combines with J gene TRBJ1-4, with 8 positions matching TRBD1. The CDR3 covers 15 residues. The V segment lost 4 bases and the J segment 8 bases; nucleotides outside the gene matches: 10. From germline, CDR1 is SGHDT and CDR2 YYEEEE.

The rearrangement joins TRBV7-8 to TRBJ2-7; D is perhaps TRBD1 (6 bases). The V and J ends lost 5 bases and 0 bases respectively, with 11 bases between them. CDR3 length equals 14 residues. Germline CDR1 SGHVS, CDR2 FQNEAQ. CDR3 region: CASSVDRFSYEQYF. The CDR3 DNA reads as TGTGCCAGCAGCGTAGACAGGTTCTCCTACGAGCAGTACTTC.

This chain joins TRBV5-1 and TRBJ2-5; the D gene is possibly TRBD1 (6 bases). The germline V gene has CDR1 SGHRS and CDR2 YFSETQ. Between the trimmed V and J ends, which lost 2 bases and 1 base, there was a span of 18 bases. CDR3 length equals 17 residues. The CDR3 sequence is CASSLNPGHLLQETQYF. The CDR3 DNA reads TGCGCCAGCAGCTTAAATCCGGGACACTTGCTCCAAGAGACCCAGTACTTC. The full variable domain, its missing parts supplied by reference TRBV5-1 and TRBJ2-5, is KAGVTQTPRYLIKTRGQQVTLSCSPISGHRSVSWYQQTPGQGLQFLFEYFSETQRNKGNFPGRFSGRQFSNSRSEMNVSTLELGDSALYLCASSLNPGHLLQETQYFGPGTRLLVL.

This chain connects TRBV28 to TRBJ1-4; no clear D gene. Germline V CDR1 and CDR2: MDHEN, SYDVKM. Trimming removed 3 bases from V and 0 bases from J, with 11 bases in between. The length of the CDR3 is 16 residues. The CDR3 sequence: CASSFLSTTTNEKLFF. The CDR3 DNA sequence: TGTGCCAGCAGTTTCCTATCCACCACAACTAATGAAAAACTGTTTTTT.

This chain connects TRBV6-5 to TRBJ1-2; 7 positions agree with TRBD1. Germline V gives CDR1 MNHEY, CDR2 SVGAGI. Germline trimming cut 5 bases from V and 2 bases from J; bases unmatched to any gene: 8. The CDR3 sequence is 15 residues long. The CDR3 sequence is CASSRGQPINYGYTF. DNA for the CDR3: TGTGCCAGCAGTAGGGGACAGCCGATCAACTATGGCTACACCTTC.

The chain carries TRBV28 and TRBJ2-7; 7 nucleotides match TRBD2. Germline loops: CDR1 MDHEN, CDR2 SYDVKM. This CDR3 is 15 amino acids long. The V gene end was trimmed by 8 bases and the J gene end by 4 bases; junction bases not matched to a gene: 14. In DNA form, the CDR3 reads TGTGCCAGCCTGGGGGGGGGTATGACTTCGTACGAGCAGTACTTC. This sequence encodes CASLGGGMTSYEQYF. Together with reference TRBV28 and TRBJ2-7, the CDR3 gives the full variable domain: DVKVTQSSRYLVKRTGEKVFLECVQDMDHENMFWYRQDPGLGLRLIYFSYDVKMKEKGDIPEGYSVSREKKERFSLILESASTNQTSMYLCASLGGGMTSYEQYFGPGTRLTVT.

The chain links TRBV5-1 to TRBJ2-7; D is ambiguous. The germline V and J ends were trimmed by 0 bases and 6 bases, with 13 bases remaining between them. This CDR3 is 14 amino acids long. The V gene's germline CDR1 is SGHRS and CDR2 YFSETQ. Here the CDR3 DNA reads TGCGCCAGCAGCTTGGCCTTTTCTTCCCGCGAGCAGTACTTC. Encoded protein: CASSLAFSSREQYF.

This rearrangement joins TRBV29-1 to TRBJ2-5; 9 bases are a match to TRBD2. This CDR3 contains 18 residues. V shed 1 base, J shed 5 bases, and the junction held 17 bases outside the gene matches. The germline CDR1 and CDR2 sequences are SQVTM and ANQGSEA. For the CDR3, the DNA is TGCAGCGTTGAAGGGACCCCAAATAGCGGGAGCGCGGGGGAGACCCAGTACTTC. It is translated as CSVEGTPNSGSAGETQYF. Complete variable domain (other parts from reference TRBV29-1 and TRBJ2-5): SAVISQKPSRDICQRGTSLTIQCQVDSQVTMMFWYRQQPGQSLTLIATANQGSEATYESGFVIDKFPISRPNLTFSTLTVSNMSPEDSSIYLCSVEGTPNSGSAGETQYFGPGTRLLVL.

The CDR3 here is CATTGTGDGNQPQHF. DNA for the CDR3: TGTGCCACCACCGGGACAGGAGACGGCAATCAGCCCCAGCATTTT. This sequence joins TRBV15 and TRBJ1-5, with 8 bases fitting TRBD1. Unmatched junction bases numbered 7, after V lost 7 bases and J lost 2 bases. CDR1 LNHNV and CDR2 YYDKDF come from the germline V gene (reference sequence). This CDR3 has 15 residues.

J is TRBJ2-1 and V is TRBV11-1, with D perhaps TRBD2 (5 bases). The CDR3 is 15 residues long. V lost 5 bases to trimming and J lost 4 bases, with 15 bases between them. The V gene's germline CDR1 is SGHAT and CDR2 FQDESV (reference sequence). The CDR3 DNA sequence: TGTGCCAGCAGCCCGGGATTCTTGGGATACAATGAGCAGTTCTTC. Translating it yields CASSPGFLGYNEQFF.